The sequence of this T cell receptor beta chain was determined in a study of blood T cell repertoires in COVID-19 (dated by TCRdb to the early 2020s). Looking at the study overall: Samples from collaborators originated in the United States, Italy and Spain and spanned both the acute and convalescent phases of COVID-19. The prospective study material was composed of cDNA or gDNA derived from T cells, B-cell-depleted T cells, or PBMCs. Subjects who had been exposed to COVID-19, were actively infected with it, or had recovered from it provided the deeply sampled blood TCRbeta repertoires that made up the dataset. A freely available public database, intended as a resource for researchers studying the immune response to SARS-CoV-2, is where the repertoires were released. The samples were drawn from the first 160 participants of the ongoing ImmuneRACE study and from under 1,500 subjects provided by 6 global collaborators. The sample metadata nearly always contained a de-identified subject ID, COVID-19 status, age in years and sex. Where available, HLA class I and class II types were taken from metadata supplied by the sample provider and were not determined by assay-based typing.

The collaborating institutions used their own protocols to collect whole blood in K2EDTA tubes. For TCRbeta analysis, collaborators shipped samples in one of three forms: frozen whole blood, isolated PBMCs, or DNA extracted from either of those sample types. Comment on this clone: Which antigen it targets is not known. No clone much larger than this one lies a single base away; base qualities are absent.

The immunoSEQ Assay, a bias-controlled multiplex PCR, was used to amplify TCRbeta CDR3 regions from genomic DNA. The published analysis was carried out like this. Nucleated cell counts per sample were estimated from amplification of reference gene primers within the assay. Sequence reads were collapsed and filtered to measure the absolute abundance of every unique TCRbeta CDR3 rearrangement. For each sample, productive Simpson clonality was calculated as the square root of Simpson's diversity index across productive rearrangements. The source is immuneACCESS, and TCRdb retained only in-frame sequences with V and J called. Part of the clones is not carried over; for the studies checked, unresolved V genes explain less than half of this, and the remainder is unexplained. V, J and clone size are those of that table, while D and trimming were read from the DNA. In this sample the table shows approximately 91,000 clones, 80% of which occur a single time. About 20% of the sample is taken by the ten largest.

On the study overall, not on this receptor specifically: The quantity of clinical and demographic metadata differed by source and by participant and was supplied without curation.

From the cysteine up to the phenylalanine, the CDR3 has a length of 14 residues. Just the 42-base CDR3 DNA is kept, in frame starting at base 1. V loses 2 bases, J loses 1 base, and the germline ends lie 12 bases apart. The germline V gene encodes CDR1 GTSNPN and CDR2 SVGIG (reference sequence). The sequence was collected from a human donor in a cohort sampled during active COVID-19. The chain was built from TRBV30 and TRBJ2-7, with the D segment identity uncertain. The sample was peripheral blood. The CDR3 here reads CAWSLFELSYEQYF. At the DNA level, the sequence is TGTGCCTGGAGTCTATTCGAGTTATCCTACGAGCAGTACTTC. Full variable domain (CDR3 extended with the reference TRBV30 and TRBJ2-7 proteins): SQTIHQWPATLVQPVGSPLSLECTVEGTSNPNLYWYRQAAGRGLQLLFYSVGIGQISSEVPQNLSASRPQDRQFILSSKKLLLSDSGFYLCAWSLFELSYEQYFGPGTRLTVT.